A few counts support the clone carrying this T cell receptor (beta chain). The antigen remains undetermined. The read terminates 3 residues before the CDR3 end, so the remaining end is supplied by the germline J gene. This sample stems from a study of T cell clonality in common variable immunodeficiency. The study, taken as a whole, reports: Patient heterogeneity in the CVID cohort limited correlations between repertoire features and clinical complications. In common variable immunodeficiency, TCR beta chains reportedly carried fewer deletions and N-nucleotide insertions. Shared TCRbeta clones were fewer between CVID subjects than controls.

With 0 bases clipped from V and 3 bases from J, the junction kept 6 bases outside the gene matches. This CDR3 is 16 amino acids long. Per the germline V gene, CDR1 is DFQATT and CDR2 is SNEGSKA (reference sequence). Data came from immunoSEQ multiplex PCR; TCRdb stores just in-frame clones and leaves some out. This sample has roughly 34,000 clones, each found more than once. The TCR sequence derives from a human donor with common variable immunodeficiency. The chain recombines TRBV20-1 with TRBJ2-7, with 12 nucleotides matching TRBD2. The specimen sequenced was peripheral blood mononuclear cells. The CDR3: CSARDTSGRQIYEQYF. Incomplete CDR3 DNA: TGCAGTGCTAGAGATACTAGCGGGAGGCAAATCTACGAG.